The 16 T cell receptor beta chains presented below share a single source sample, sequenced in a study of shared clonotypes between healthy human individuals. Libraries were prepared by immunoSEQ multiplex PCR; TCRdb keeps only in-frame clonotypes and omits some of them. Of about 1 million clones in the sample, around 74% were seen once. Source material: memory CD4+ T cells sorted from blood. The subset: CD45RA-negative fraction. These receptors were collected from a man aged 18 to 29 in good health.

J is TRBJ2-1 and V is TRBV11-2; 13 nucleotides align to TRBD2. The CDR3 has 16 residues. V gave up 5 bases and J gave up 6 bases; unmatched junction bases: 7. CDR1 SGHAT and CDR2 FQNNGV come from the germline V gene. The CDR3 loop is CASSPTSGRAGNEQFF. The CDR3 DNA follows: TGTGCCAGCAGCCCTACTAGCGGGAGGGCCGGCAATGAGCAGTTCTTC.

In nucleotides, the CDR3 is TGTGCCAGCAGCCGGACTAGCGGGGGGTTATACAATGAGCAGTTCTTC. This encodes CASSRTSGGLYNEQFF. This chain connects TRBV7-9 to TRBJ2-1, with 14 bases matching TRBD2. V was pared by 5 bases and J by 4 bases, with 4 bases of the junction left unmatched. The CDR3 has 16 residues. The germline V gene has CDR1 SEHNR and CDR2 FQNEAQ (reference sequence).

The J gene is TRBJ1-3, the V gene TRBV25-1; 7 bases align to TRBD1. The CDR3 runs 18 residues. Germline V gene lookup returns CDR1 MGHDK and CDR2 SYGVNS. The V and J ends lost 1 base and 1 base, in that order; junction bases with no gene match: 10. Here the CDR3 reads CASSEFGGRGGSGNTIYF. In DNA, the CDR3 is TGTGCCAGCAGTGAATTCGGAGGCAGGGGGGGTTCTGGAAACACCATATATTTT.

In nucleotides, the CDR3 is TGTGCCAGTAGCCCAGGGGGGAAAGCTTTCTTT. It codes for CASSPGGKAFF. The rearrangement uses TRBV19 and TRBJ1-1, with 7 bases matching TRBD1. V gave up 6 bases and J gave up 9 bases; unmatched junction bases: 4. This CDR3 is 11 amino acids long. Germline-derived CDR1 and CDR2 are LNHDA and SQIVND (reference sequence).

The rearrangement links TRBV18 to TRBJ1-4; TRBD1 matches 7 bases. This CDR3 has 17 amino acids. V dropped 0 bases and J dropped 0; count of bases not matched to a gene: 4. From germline, CDR1 is KGHSH and CDR2 LQKENI. CDR3 sequence (DNA): TGTGCCAGCTCACCACCGGGGACAGCCACAACTAATGAAAAACTGTTTTTT. Translated: CASSPPGTATTNEKLFF.

V is TRBV7-2 and J is TRBJ1-2, with D perhaps TRBD1 (5 bases). Trimming took 1 base from V and 7 from J, leaving 16 bases between them. The CDR3 has 15 amino acids. CDR1 and CDR2 (germline): SGHTA, FQGNSA. The CDR3 reads CASSLDRQQGRGYTF. The CDR3 bases are TGTGCCAGCAGCTTAGATCGACAGCAAGGACGTGGCTACACCTTC. The full variable domain, rest sourced from reference TRBV7-2 and TRBJ1-2, is GAGVSQSPSNKVTEKGKDVELRCDPISGHTALYWYRQSLGQGLEFLIYFQGNSAPDKSGLPSDRFSAERTGGSVSTLTIQRTQQEDSAVYLCASSLDRQQGRGYTFGSGTRLTVV.

The chain uses TRBV2 and TRBJ2-1, with D possibly being TRBD1 or TRBD2 (6 bases each). CDR3 length: 16 residues. V dropped 5 bases and J dropped 7 bases, with 21 bases sitting between them. Germline CDR1 SNHLY, CDR2 FYNNEI. CDR3 in DNA: TGTGCCAGCAGTTCCTCTACTAGGAGGGGGACAAATGAGCAGTTCTTC. Encoded protein: CASSSSTRRGTNEQFF.

This clone was seen just once. This chain connects TRBV7-2 to TRBJ1-1; D gene ambiguous. The V end was cut by 1 base, the J end by 1 base, with 13 bases between. This CDR3 has 16 residues. Per the germline V gene, CDR1 is SGHTA and CDR2 is FQGNSA. CDR3 region: CASSLVGGVANTEAFF. The CDR3 DNA follows: TGTGCCAGCAGCTTAGTGGGTGGAGTCGCGAACACTGAAGCTTTCTTT.

The rearrangement joins TRBV7-2 to TRBJ2-1, with 7 bases aligning to TRBD2. V trimming: 1 base; J trimming: 10 bases; junction bases outside the gene matches: 4. The CDR3 loop spans 13 amino acids. Germline V lookup: CDR1 SGHTA, CDR2 FQGNSA. In DNA, the CDR3 is TGTGCCAGCAGCTTAGTTGGGAGGGCCGAGCAGTTCTTC. This sequence encodes CASSLVGRAEQFF.

The J gene is TRBJ2-1, the V gene TRBV15; the D is unclear. The V gene's germline CDR1 is LNHNV and CDR2 YYDKDF (reference sequence). The ends were cut back, 0 bases at V and 7 bases at J, with 4 bases in the middle. The CDR3 extends over 12 amino acids. This chain's CDR3 is CATSRDRNEQFF. As DNA, the CDR3 is TGTGCCACCAGCAGAGATAGGAATGAGCAGTTCTTC.

The CDR3 is CASSQELRVVEQFF. The CDR3 bases are TGCGCCAGCAGCCAGGAGTTGAGAGTCGTTGAGCAGTTCTTC. V gene TRBV4-3 combines with J gene TRBJ2-1; D uncertain. This CDR3 region has 14 residues. Trimming pared 3 bases from V and 9 bases from J, leaving 15 bases between. In germline, CDR1 is LGHNA, CDR2 YSLEER.

This clone was seen more than once but under ten times. This chain uses TRBV1 with TRBJ1-4; the DNA was not used to check the table's D call, TRBD1. TRBV1 is an annotated pseudogene. This CDR3 spans 13 amino acids. CDR3 sequence (DNA): TGCACCAGCAGCCAGGACAGGGTTGAAAAACTGTTTTTT. Its protein is CTSSQDRVEKLFF.

This clone was seen a few times. The chain is built from TRBV5-4 and TRBJ2-7, with TRBD1 as a possible D gene (6 bases). This CDR3 has 13 amino acids. Trimming removed 4 bases at V and 4 bases at J, with 12 bases between. Germline CDR1 SGHNT, CDR2 YYREEE (reference sequence). For the CDR3, the DNA is TGTGCCAGCAGCGTACAGGGCGGGTACGAGCAGTACTTC. This translates into CASSVQGGYEQYF.

This clone was observed a handful of times. The chain combines TRBV29-1 with TRBJ1-1, with D hard to call. V was clipped by 7 bases and J by 5 bases, with 8 bases between them. Germline V lookup: CDR1 SQVTM, CDR2 ANQGSEA. The CDR3 totals 10 residues. The CDR3, as DNA: TGCAGCGCTGGAGGGACTGAAGCTTTCTTT. It encodes CSAGGTEAFF.

This clone has just one count. The V and J genes are TRBV10-3 and TRBJ2-2, with 10 bases identical to TRBD1. The CDR3 has 16 residues. Looked up from germline, CDR1 is ENHRY and CDR2 is SYGVKD. Trimming removed 0 bases from V and 5 bases from J; junction bases left unmatched: 3. The CDR3 loop is CAISESWTGGTGELFF. CDR3 nucleotides: TGTGCCATCAGTGAGTCATGGACAGGGGGGACCGGGGAGCTGTTTTTT.

As to this clone: Other DNA sequences in this sample translate to the same CDR3. The rearrangement uses TRBV29-1 and TRBJ1-2; D is perhaps TRBD1 (5 bases). The germline V and J ends were trimmed by 6 bases and 2 bases, with 13 bases remaining between them. Germline V gives CDR1 SQVTM, CDR2 ANQGSEA. CDR3 size: 13 residues. In nucleotides, the CDR3 is TGCAGCGTCGTACCGGGACGGAACTATGGCTACACCTTC. Amino acids: CSVVPGRNYGYTF.